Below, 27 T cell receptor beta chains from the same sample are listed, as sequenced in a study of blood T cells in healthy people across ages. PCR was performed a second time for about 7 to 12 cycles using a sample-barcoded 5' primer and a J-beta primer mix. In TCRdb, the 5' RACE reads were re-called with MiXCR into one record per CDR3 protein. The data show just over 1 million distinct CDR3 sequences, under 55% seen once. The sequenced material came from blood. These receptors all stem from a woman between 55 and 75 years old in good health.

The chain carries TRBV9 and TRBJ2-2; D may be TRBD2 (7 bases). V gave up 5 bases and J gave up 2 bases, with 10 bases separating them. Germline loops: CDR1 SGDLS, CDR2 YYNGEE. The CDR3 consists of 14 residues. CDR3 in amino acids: CASRAGQNTGELFF. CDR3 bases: TGTGCCAGCAGAGCGGGACAAAACACCGGGGAGCTGTTTTTT.

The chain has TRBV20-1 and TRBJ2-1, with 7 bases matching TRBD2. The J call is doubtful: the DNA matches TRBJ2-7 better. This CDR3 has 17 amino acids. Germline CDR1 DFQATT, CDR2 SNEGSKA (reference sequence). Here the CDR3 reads CSARDGTSASSYNEQYF. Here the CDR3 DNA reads TGCAGTGCTAGAGATGGTACTAGCGCAAGCTCCTACAATGAGCAGTACTTC.

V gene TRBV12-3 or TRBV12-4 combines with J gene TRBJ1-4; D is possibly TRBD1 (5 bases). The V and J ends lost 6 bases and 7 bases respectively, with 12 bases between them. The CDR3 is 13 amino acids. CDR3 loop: CASSTYGGEKLFF. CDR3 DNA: TGTGCCAGCAGCACCTACGGGGGTGAAAAACTGTTTTTT.

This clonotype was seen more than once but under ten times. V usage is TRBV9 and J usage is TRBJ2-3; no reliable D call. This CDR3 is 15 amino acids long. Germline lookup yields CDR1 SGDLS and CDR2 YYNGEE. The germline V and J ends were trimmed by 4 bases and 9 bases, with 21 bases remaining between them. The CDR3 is CASSPHSNPEQTQYF. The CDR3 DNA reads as TGTGCCAGCAGCCCCCACTCAAACCCCGAACAGACGCAGTATTTT.

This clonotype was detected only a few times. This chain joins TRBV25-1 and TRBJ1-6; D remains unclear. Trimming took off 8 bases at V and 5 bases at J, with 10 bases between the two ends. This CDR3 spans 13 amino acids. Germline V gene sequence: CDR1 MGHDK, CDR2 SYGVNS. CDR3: CASGRENNSPLHF. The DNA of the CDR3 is TGTGCCAGCGGGAGAGAGAATAATTCACCCCTCCACTTT.

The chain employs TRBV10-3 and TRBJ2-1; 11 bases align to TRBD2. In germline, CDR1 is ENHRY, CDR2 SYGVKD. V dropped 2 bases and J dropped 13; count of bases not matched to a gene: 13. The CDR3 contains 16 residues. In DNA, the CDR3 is TGTGCCATCAGTGAGGCTAGACTAGCGGGACAAGAGACCCAGTTCTTC. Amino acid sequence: CAISEARLAGQETQFF.

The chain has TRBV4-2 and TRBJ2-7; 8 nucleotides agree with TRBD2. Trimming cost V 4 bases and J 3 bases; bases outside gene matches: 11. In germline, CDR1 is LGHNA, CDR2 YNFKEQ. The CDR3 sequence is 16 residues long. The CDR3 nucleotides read TGTGCCAGCAGCCCGACCTCGCAGCGGGAGCTCTACGAGCAGTACTTC. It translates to CASSPTSQRELYEQYF.

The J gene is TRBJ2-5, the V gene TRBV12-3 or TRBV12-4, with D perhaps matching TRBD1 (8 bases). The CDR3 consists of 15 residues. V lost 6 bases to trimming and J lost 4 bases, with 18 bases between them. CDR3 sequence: CASRKQGGQGETQYF. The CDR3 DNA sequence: TGTGCCAGCAGGAAACAGGGGGGGCAGGGAGAGACCCAGTACTTC.

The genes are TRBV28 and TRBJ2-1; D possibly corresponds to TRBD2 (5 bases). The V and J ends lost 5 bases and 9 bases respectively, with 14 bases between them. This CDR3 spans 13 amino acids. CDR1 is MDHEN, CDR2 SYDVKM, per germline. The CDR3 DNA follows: TGTGCCAGCAGTCGGACTGGGTTTCGTGAGCAGTTCTTC. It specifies CASSRTGFREQFF.

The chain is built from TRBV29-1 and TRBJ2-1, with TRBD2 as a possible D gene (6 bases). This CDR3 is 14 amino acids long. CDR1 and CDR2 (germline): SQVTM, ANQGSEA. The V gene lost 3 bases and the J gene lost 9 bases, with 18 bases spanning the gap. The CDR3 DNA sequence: TGCAGCGTTGACCGCTCGTCGGTCGGGAGTGAGCAGTTCTTC. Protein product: CSVDRSSVGSEQFF.

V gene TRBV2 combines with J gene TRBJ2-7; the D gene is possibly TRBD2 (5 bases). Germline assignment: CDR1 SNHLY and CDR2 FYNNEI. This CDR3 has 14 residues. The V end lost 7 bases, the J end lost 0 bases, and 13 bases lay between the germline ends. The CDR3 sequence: CASTRTDVSYEQYF. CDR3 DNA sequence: TGTGCCAGCACTAGGACTGATGTCTCCTACGAGCAGTACTTC.

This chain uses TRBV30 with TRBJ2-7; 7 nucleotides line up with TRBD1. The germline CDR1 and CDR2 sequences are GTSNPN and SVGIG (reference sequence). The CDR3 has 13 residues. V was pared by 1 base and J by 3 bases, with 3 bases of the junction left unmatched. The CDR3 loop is CAWSGDRYYEQYF. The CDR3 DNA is TGTGCCTGGAGTGGGGACAGATACTACGAGCAGTACTTC.

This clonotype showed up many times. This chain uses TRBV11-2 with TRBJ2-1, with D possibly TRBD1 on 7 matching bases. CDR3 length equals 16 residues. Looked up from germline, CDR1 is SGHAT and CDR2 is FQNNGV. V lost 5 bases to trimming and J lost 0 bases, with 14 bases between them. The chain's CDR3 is CASSLSQGGSYNEQFF. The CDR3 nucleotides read TGTGCCAGCAGCCTATCTCAGGGGGGCTCCTACAATGAGCAGTTCTTC.

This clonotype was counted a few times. The CDR3 sequence: CASRRQGSSYEQYF. CDR3 DNA: TGCGCCAGCAGACGACAGGGGAGCTCCTACGAGCAGTACTTC. The chain is built from TRBV4-1 and TRBJ2-7, with 8 bases matching TRBD1. This CDR3 has 14 residues. V gave up 6 bases and J gave up 0 bases; unmatched junction bases: 4. Germline V gives CDR1 MGHRA, CDR2 YSYEKL.

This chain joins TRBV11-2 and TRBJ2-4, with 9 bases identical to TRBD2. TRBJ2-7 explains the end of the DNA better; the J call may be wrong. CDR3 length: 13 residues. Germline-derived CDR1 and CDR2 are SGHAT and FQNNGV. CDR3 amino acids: CASSPWREGEQYF. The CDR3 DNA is TGTGCCAGCAGCCCCTGGCGGGAGGGCGAGCAGTACTTC.

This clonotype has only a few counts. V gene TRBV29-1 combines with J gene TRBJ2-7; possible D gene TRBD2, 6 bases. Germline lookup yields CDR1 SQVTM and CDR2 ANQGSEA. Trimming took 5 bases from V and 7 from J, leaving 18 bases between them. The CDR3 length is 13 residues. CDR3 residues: CSVTGVLSNEQYF. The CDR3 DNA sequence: TGCAGCGTTACGGGAGTTCTCAGCAATGAGCAGTACTTC.

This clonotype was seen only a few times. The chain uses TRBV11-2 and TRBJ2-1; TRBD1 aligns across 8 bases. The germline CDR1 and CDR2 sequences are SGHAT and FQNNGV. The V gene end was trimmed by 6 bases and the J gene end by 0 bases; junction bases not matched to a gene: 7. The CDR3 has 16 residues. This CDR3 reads CASSLVDRGSYNEQFF. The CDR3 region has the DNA TGTGCCAGCAGTTTGGTTGACAGGGGCTCCTACAATGAGCAGTTCTTC.

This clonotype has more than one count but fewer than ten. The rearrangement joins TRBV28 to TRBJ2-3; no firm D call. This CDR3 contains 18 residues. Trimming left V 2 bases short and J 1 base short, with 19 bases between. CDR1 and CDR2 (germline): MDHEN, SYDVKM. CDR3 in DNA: TGTGCCAGCAGTTTACGCCCTTTTGGGCGCCGGGGCACAGATACGCAGTATTTT. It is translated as CASSLRPFGRRGTDTQYF.

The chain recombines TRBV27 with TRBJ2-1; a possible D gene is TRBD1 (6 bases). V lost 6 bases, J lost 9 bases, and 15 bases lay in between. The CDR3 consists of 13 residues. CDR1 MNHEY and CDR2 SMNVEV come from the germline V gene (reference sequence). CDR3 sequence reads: CASRLQGKGEQFF. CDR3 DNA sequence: TGTGCCAGCAGGCTACAGGGAAAGGGTGAGCAGTTCTTC.

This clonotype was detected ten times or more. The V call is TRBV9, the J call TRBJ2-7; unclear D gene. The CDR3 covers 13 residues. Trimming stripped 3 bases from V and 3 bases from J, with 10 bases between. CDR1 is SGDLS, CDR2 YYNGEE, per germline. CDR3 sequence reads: CASSEQGDYEQYF. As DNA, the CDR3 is TGTGCCAGCAGCGAACAAGGCGACTACGAGCAGTACTTC.

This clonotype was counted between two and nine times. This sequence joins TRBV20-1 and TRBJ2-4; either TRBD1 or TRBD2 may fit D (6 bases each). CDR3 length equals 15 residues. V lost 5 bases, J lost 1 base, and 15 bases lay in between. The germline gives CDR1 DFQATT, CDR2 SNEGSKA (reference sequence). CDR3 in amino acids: CSALEGGTAKNIQYF. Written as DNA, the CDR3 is TGCAGTGCTTTAGAGGGGGGAACCGCCAAAAACATTCAGTACTTC.

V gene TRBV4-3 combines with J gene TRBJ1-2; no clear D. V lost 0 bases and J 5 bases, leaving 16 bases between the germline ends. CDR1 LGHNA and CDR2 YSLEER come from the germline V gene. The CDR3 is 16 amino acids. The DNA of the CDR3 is TGCGCCAGCAGCCAAGAAATTGGCCAGTTTATTTATGGCTACACCTTC. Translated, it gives CASSQEIGQFIYGYTF.

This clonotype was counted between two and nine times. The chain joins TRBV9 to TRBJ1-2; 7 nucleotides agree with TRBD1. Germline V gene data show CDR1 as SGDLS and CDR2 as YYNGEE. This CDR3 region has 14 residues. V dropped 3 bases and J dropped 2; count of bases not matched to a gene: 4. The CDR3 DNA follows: TGTGCCAGCAGCGCCCTGGGACAGAACTATGGCTACACCTTC. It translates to CASSALGQNYGYTF.

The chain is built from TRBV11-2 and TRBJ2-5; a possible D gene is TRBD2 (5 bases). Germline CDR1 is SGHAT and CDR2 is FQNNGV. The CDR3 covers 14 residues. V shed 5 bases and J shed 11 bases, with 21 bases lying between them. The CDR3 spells CASSPGIEGGVQYF. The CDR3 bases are TGTGCCAGCAGCCCCGGGATAGAGGGTGGTGTTCAGTACTTC.

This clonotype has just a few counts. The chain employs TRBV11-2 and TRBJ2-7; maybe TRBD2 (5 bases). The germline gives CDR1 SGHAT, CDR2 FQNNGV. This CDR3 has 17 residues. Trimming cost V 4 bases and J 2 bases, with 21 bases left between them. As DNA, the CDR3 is TGTGCCAGCAGCTCCCCGGGGAACCGGCCCCCAACCTACGAGCAGTACTTC. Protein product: CASSSPGNRPPTYEQYF. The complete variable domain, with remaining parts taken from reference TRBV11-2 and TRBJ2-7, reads EAGVAQSPRYKIIEKRQSVAFWCNPISGHATLYWYQQILGQGPKLLIQFQNNGVVDDSQLPKDRFSAERLKGVDSTLKIQPAKLEDSAVYLCASSSPGNRPPTYEQYFGPGTRLTVT.

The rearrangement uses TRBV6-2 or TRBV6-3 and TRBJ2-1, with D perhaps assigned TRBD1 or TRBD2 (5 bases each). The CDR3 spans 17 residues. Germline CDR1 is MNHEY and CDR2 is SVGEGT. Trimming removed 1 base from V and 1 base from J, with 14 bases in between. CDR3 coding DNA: TGTGCCAGCAGTTACTTGGGGGTCAGCCCTTCCTACAATGAGCAGTTCTTC. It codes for CASSYLGVSPSYNEQFF.

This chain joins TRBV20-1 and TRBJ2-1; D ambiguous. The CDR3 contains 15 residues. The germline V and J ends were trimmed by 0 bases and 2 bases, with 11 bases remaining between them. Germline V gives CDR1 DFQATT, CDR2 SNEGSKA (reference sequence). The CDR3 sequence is CSARDVDGTYNEQFF. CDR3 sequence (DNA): TGCAGTGCTAGAGATGTGGACGGTACCTACAATGAGCAGTTCTTC.